These 2 T cell receptor beta chains were all obtained from the same sample, sequenced in a study of blood T cell dynamics during melanoma immunotherapy. Produced via immunoSEQ multiplex PCR; TCRdb's table is partial and in-frame only. The specimen's table records roughly 20 clones. This sample's time point: pre-treatment baseline. Sequencing used cell-free DNA from blood, obtained from a patient treated with checkpoint blockade. The source of these receptors is a human donor with melanoma.

This chain uses TRBV28 with TRBJ2-3; D unclear. This CDR3 contains 17 residues. V lost 7 bases and J 2 bases, leaving 22 bases between the germline ends. The V gene's germline CDR1 is MDHEN and CDR2 SYDVKM. Here the CDR3 reads CASNPLPPTTDTDTQYF. CDR3 bases: TGTGCCAGCAACCCACTACCCCCTACGACCGACACAGATACGCAGTATTTT.

This clone has only one observation. The chain recombines TRBV21-1 with TRBJ2-3; TRBD2, the D gene given by the table, was not confirmed from the DNA. TRBV21-1 represents a pseudogene. The CDR3 runs to 16 residues. In DNA, the CDR3 is TGTGCCAGCAGCAACCGTATAGCTACAATGCAAGATACGCAGTATTTT. Protein product: CASSNRIATMQDTQYF.